The subject of this entry is one T cell receptor (beta chain). Its antigen remains undetermined. Base quality data are lacking; no much larger clone is found one base away. Its CDR3 holds 13 amino acids, cysteine through phenylalanine. Only the CDR3 DNA stays, 39 bases, in frame from base 1. Looking up the germline V gene yields CDR1 SNHLY and CDR2 FYNNEI. V is pared back by 3 bases and J by 5 bases, with 10 bases lying between the germline termini. The collaborating institutions used their own protocols to collect whole blood in K2EDTA tubes. Collaborator samples were shipped for TCRbeta analysis as frozen whole blood, isolated PBMCs, or DNA extracted from either sample type. The data stem from a study of blood T cell repertoires in COVID-19 (TCRdb year 2020). As for the study more broadly: Samples covering the acute and convalescent phases of COVID-19 were provided by collaborators in the United States, Italy and Spain. Nearly every sample came with metadata listing a de-identified subject ID, COVID-19 status, age in years and sex. Where HLA class I and class II types were available, the types were taken from metadata supplied by the sample provider, not from assay-based typing. The dataset comprised deeply sampled blood TCRbeta repertoires from subjects exposed to, actively infected with, or recovered from COVID-19. A freely available public database, intended as a resource for researchers studying the immune response to SARS-CoV-2, is where the repertoires were released. The prospective study material was composed of cDNA or gDNA derived from T cells, B-cell-depleted T cells, or PBMCs. The samples were drawn from two sources: the first 160 participants of the ongoing ImmuneRACE study, and 1,254 subjects contributed by 6 global collaborators. Results the study describes overall, beyond this receptor: The quantity of clinical and demographic metadata differed by source and by participant and was supplied without curation.

TCRbeta CDR3 regions were amplified from genomic DNA by means of the immunoSEQ Assay, a bias-controlled multiplex PCR. As for how the authors treated the data: Nucleated cell counts per sample were estimated from amplification of reference gene primers within the assay. To quantify the absolute abundance of each unique TCRbeta CDR3 rearrangement, sequence reads were collapsed and filtered. For each sample, productive Simpson clonality was calculated as the square root of Simpson's diversity index over productive rearrangements. This is the immuneACCESS table as TCRdb keeps it, with only in-frame sequences that have V and J called. A part of the clones is gone; compared with another copy, unresolved V genes explain less than half, and the rest is unexplained. Clone size and V and J calls were adopted from that table, with D and trimming inferred from the DNA. The sample data list some 100,000 clones, and roughly 80% of these were observed just once. 6.2% of the sample lies in the top ten.

The clonotype originates from a man between 65 and 85 years old with acute or convalescent COVID-19. The sequencing input was peripheral blood. The chain is encoded by TRBV2 joined to TRBJ1-1, with no reliable assignment of the D segment. CDR3 protein: CASSDTVRTEAFF. The DNA sequence is given as TGTGCCAGCAGTGATACGGTCAGGACTGAAGCTTTCTTT.